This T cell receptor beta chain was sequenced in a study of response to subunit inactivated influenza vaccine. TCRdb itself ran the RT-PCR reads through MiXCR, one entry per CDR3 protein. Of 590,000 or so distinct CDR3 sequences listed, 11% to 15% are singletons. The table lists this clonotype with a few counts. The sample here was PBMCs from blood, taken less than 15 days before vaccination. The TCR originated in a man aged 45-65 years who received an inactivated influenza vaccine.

CDR3 in DNA: TGCAGTGCTAGTAGTGTTGGGGGCGGTCCAGAGACCCAGTACTTC. Amino acid sequence: CSASSVGGGPETQYF. The chain employs TRBV20-1 and TRBJ2-5; weak D call: TRBD1 (6 bases). Germline CDR1 and CDR2: DFQATT and SNEGSKA (reference sequence). The CDR3 has 15 residues. The V end lost 3 bases, the J end lost 4 bases, and 18 bases lay between the germline ends.